This T cell receptor (beta chain) was identified during a study of T cell repertoires in cytomegalovirus infection. The overall study: HLA-B-restricted CMV epitopes that are well studied, plus recently identified HLA-C-restricted ones, were used by the study. It can be stated that public TCR beta signatures indicated CMV infection as well as a matching HLA type. Whole-study findings and limits: Clonotypes of TCR beta that were HLA-C-restricted and CMV-specific dominated the ex vivo response.

TCRdb ran MiXCR on the reads and lists one entry per CDR3 protein. The data show roughly 570,000 distinct CDR3 sequences, about 39% seen once. To note about this clonotype: The antigen is not known.

The CDR3 runs 16 residues. V was shortened by 0 bases and J by 7 bases, with 18 bases between the two germline ends. Germline V gene lookup returns CDR1 WSHSY and CDR2 SAAADI. Sequencing was performed on cultured PBMCs, taken from culture after CMV antigen stimulation. This clonotype was sampled from a human donor in good health (CMV status not recorded). Some clones in this sample may be carry-over from other donors' samples. The chain uses TRBV10-2 and TRBJ1-2; D not certain. CDR3 in DNA: TGCGCCAGCAGTGAGTCCAATAGGGCCGCTCGGAGTGGCTACACCTTC. Encoded protein: CASSESNRAARSGYTF.